The TCR beta chain described here comes from a study of shared clonotypes between healthy human individuals. Study results and limitations: Clonotypes shared by all four donors outscored non-shared clonotypes in generation probability.

The authors divided CD4+ cells into CD45RA+ naive and CD45RA-negative memory subsets. Notes on this clone: What it binds is not known.

Trimming pared 2 bases from V and 12 bases from J, leaving 20 bases between. The germline CDR1 and CDR2 sequences are MNHEY and SMNVEV (reference sequence). This CDR3 has 15 residues. The data were produced by immunoSEQ multiplex PCR, yet TCRdb's version contains in-frame clones alone and is incomplete. The sample contains about 2.4 million clones, approximately 93% of which appear only once. The TCR comes from a man in his late teens or twenties in good health. Some clones in this sample may be carry-over from other donors' samples. Specimen: naive CD4+ T cells from PBMCs. Described subset: CD45RA+ positively selected. The V gene is TRBV27, the J gene TRBJ1-3, with a weak D call TRBD1 (6 bases). The CDR3 DNA follows: TGTGCCAGCAGTTTAGGGGGGGCCAACGTGTTGGGCATATATTTT. It is translated as CASSLGGANVLGIYF.